Below are 14 T cell receptor beta chains sequenced from a single sample in a study of human T cells and chemical hapten exposure. Indicated time point: patch test 1, 2 weeks after DPC sensitization. Treatment here: therapeutic diphenylcyclopropenone sensitization with weekly scalp DPC. TCRdb redid the calling of the RACE reads with MiXCR, one entry per CDR3 protein. The sample consists of 80,000 or so distinct CDR3 sequences, approximately 12% of them appearing once. The material was whole blood, obtained in connection with sensitization to the hapten diphenylcyclopropenone (DPC). Receptors were obtained from a woman in her 50s with alopecia areata. Some clones in this sample may be carry-over from other donors' samples.

This clonotype occurred many times. J is TRBJ1-5 and V is TRBV6-2 or TRBV6-3, with D perhaps matching TRBD1 (5 bases). V shed 1 base and J shed 7 bases, with 8 bases lying between them. Germline CDR1 reads MNHEY; CDR2 reads SVGEGT. This CDR3 is built from 13 residues. The CDR3 region is CASSYWGNQPQHF. CDR3 in DNA: TGTGCCAGCAGTTACTGGGGGAACCAGCCCCAGCATTTT.

The J gene is TRBJ1-2, the V gene TRBV12-3 or TRBV12-4, with a possible D match to TRBD1 (6 bases). CDR3 size: 13 residues. Trimming pared 4 bases from V and 2 bases from J, leaving 8 bases between. The CDR3 here is CASSYGTNYGYTF. In DNA, the CDR3 is TGTGCCAGCAGTTACGGGACAAACTATGGCTACACCTTC.

The chain carries TRBV9 and TRBJ2-2; 10 nucleotides agree with TRBD2. The germline CDR1 and CDR2 sequences are SGDLS and YYNGEE. Trimming at V came to 0 bases and at J to 3 bases, leaving 2 bases not matched to a gene. The CDR3 loop spans 16 amino acids. The CDR3 region has the DNA TGTGCCAGCAGCGTAGGGAGCGGGAGGGACACCGGGGAGCTGTTTTTT. Its protein is CASSVGSGRDTGELFF.

In its sample, this clonotype was seen many times. At one boundary the junction diverges from the germline segment, which might be a read error. J is TRBJ2-3 and V is TRBV20-1; D might be TRBD1 (7 bases). CDR1 DFQATT and CDR2 SNEGSKA come from the germline V gene (reference sequence). CDR3 length equals 13 residues. CDR3 sequence (DNA): TGCAGTGCGAGAGGAGGGGGCCCAGATACGCAGTATTTT. It specifies CSARGGGPDTQYF.

This clonotype has a handful of counts. V is TRBV21-1 and J is TRBJ2-3. TRBV21-1 is reported as a pseudogene. There are 10 residues in the CDR3. CDR3 loop: CGYSTDTQYF. DNA of the CDR3: TGTGGCTATAGCACAGATACGCAGTATTTT.

This clonotype was seen many times. The rearrangement links TRBV14 to TRBJ2-5; D might be TRBD1 (6 bases). Between the trimmed V and J ends, which lost 1 base and 4 bases, there was a span of 13 bases. The germline V gene encodes CDR1 SGHDN and CDR2 FVKESK. This CDR3 comprises 15 residues. Here the CDR3 reads CASSQGGGPRETQYF. The DNA for the CDR3 is TGTGCCAGCAGCCAAGGAGGGGGTCCTCGAGAGACCCAGTACTTC. The full variable domain, with the rest looked up from reference TRBV14 and TRBJ2-5, is EAGVTQFPSHSVIEKGQTVTLRCDPISGHDNLYWYRRVMGKEIKFLLHFVKESKQDESGMPNNRFLAERTGGTYSTLKVQPAELEDSGVYFCASSQGGGPRETQYFGPGTRLLVL.

This clonotype was seen ten or more times. A junction end diverges from the germline sequence, so it may reflect a read error. J is TRBJ2-7 and V is TRBV4-3, with D perhaps matching TRBD2 (6 bases). This CDR3 spans 14 amino acids. Germline V gives CDR1 LGHNA, CDR2 YSLEER. CDR3 in amino acids: CASSQESMGAGRKF. CDR3 nucleotides: TGCGCCAGCAGCCAAGAATCGATGGGAGCAGGGAGGAAATTC.

The chain couples TRBV5-5 to TRBJ2-7; D is undetermined. Deletions cut 0 bases from V and 0 bases from J, with 10 bases between. CDR1 and CDR2 (germline): SGHKS, YYEKEE (reference sequence). The CDR3 runs 15 residues. Here the CDR3 DNA reads TGTGCCAGCAGCTTGGATAGACACCCCTCCTACGAGCAGTACTTC. Amino acid sequence: CASSLDRHPSYEQYF.

CDR3 region: CASSLVSKTRTDTQYF. CDR3 sequence (DNA): TGCGCCAGCAGCTTGGTTTCTAAAACCCGCACAGATACGCAGTATTTT. This chain uses TRBV5-1 with TRBJ2-3; D is undetermined. CDR1 is SGHRS, CDR2 YFSETQ, per germline. V lost 0 bases and J lost 1, with 12 bases in between. The CDR3 runs 16 residues.

This clonotype was seen only a few times. This chain joins TRBV11-3 and TRBJ2-7, with D tentatively TRBD1 (5 bases). The V gene lost 1 base and the J gene lost 4 bases, with 11 bases spanning the gap. Germline CDR1 SGHNT, CDR2 YENEEA. The CDR3 runs 14 residues. CDR3 protein: CASSLGQGKYEQYF. CDR3 in DNA: TGTGCCAGCAGCTTAGGCCAGGGAAAGTACGAGCAGTACTTC. The variable domain in full, completed from reference TRBV11-3 and TRBJ2-7, reads EAGVVQSPRYKIIEKKQPVAFWCNPISGHNTLYWYLQNLGQGPELLIRYENEEAVDDSQLPKDRFSAERLKGVDSTLKIQPAELGDSAVYLCASSLGQGKYEQYFGPGTRLTVT.

This clonotype appeared many times. The chain is built from TRBV6-6 and TRBJ2-1; the D gene is possibly TRBD1 (6 bases). The ends were cut back, 5 bases at V and 4 bases at J, with 9 bases in the middle. CDR3 size: 13 residues. Per the germline V gene, CDR1 is MNHNY and CDR2 is SVGAGI (reference sequence). CDR3 sequence (DNA): TGTGCCAGCAGTGACACAGGGTACAATGAGCAGTTCTTC. Translation gives CASSDTGYNEQFF.

J is TRBJ2-7 and V is TRBV3-1; possible D gene TRBD2, 6 bases. Germline values: CDR1 LGHDT, CDR2 YNNKEL (reference sequence). The CDR3 has 12 amino acids. The ends were cut back, 3 bases at V and 4 bases at J, with 7 bases in the middle. CDR3 loop: CASSQGGYEQYF. The CDR3 DNA reads TGTGCCAGCAGCCAGGGGGGATACGAGCAGTACTTC.

This clonotype was found many times. The chain uses TRBV20-1 and TRBJ2-1; 13 nucleotides align to TRBD2. The CDR3 runs to 15 residues. CDR1 and CDR2 (germline): DFQATT, SNEGSKA (reference sequence). The V and J ends lost 2 bases and 8 bases, in that order; junction bases with no gene match: 6. The CDR3 DNA is TGCAGTGCTAGACTTACTAGCGGGAGGGCCGATGAGCAGTTCTTC. This gives the protein CSARLTSGRADEQFF.

This clonotype appeared many times. The chain is built from TRBV5-1 and TRBJ1-1; D ambiguous. Germline-derived CDR1 and CDR2 are SGHRS and YFSETQ. The length of the CDR3 is 13 residues. V lost 5 bases to trimming and J lost 4 bases, with 12 bases between them. The CDR3 nucleotides are TGCGCCAGCAGGCAAACGACGGGCACTGAAGCTTTCTTT. Protein: CASRQTTGTEAFF.